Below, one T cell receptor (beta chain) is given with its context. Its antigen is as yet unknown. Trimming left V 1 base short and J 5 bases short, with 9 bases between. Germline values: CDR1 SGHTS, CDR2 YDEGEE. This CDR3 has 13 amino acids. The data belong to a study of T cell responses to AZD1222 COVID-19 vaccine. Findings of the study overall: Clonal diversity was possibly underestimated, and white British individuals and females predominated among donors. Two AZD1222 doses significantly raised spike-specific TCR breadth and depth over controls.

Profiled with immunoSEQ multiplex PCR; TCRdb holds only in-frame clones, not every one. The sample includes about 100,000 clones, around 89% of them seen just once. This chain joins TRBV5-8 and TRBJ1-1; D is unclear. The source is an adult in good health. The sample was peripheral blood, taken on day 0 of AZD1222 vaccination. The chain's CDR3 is CASSLPRQTEAFF. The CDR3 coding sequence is TGTGCCAGCAGCTTGCCCCGACAAACTGAAGCTTTCTTT.